The T cell receptor beta chain described here comes from a study of blood T cell repertoires in COVID-19. Study in general: The study drew acute and convalescent COVID-19 samples from the United States, Italy and Spain.

J was trimmed by 6 bases and V by 4 bases; bases with no gene match: 11. CDR1 and CDR2 (germline): GTSNPN, SVGIG (reference sequence). There are 15 residues in the CDR3. Per the original methods: Nucleated cell counts were estimated from reference gene primer amplification. Here immunoSEQ multiplex PCR was the method, and the copy in TCRdb shows in-frame clones only, minus some. From that table come the V and J calls and clone size; the DNA was used to work out D and trimming. The table records about 110,000 clones, around 89% of them present only once. The gene calls are TRBV30 and TRBJ1-5, with 8 bases lining up with TRBD1. The receptor's source is a woman older than 75 with acute or convalescent COVID-19. The sequencing sample was made of peripheral blood. The CDR3 loop is CAWNPGQEASQPQHF. CDR3 sequence (DNA): TGTGCCTGGAACCCGGGACAGGAAGCTAGTCAGCCCCAGCATTTT.